This T cell receptor (beta chain) was obtained from a study of shared clonotypes between healthy human individuals. Study-level findings and limits: Rarefaction indicated that sorted-subset sequencing remained incomplete although depth was large.

A note on this clone: Its antigen is unidentified.

Germline assignment: CDR1 PRHDT and CDR2 FYEKMQ (reference sequence). The J segment lost 3 bases and the V segment lost 0 bases, leaving 6 bases of the junction unmatched. The CDR3 covers 16 residues. Profiling relied on immunoSEQ multiplex PCR, and the TCRdb table lists in-frame clones only, not all of them. The top ten clones hold approximately 0.56% of a sample with approximately 1,000,000 clones, 78% of them seen once. This clonotype was obtained from a man aged 18 to 30 in good health. Some clones in this sample may be carry-over from other donors' samples. Source material: memory CD4+ T cells from PBMCs. Subset: CD45RA-negative fraction. The chain has TRBV13 and TRBJ2-3; TRBD2 matches 7 bases. The CDR3 spells CASSLGLREETDTQYF. The CDR3 DNA reads TGTGCCAGCAGCTTAGGCTTACGGGAGGAGACAGATACGCAGTATTTT.